One sample yielded the 28 T cell receptor beta chains listed below, sequenced in a study of control samples from healthy donors and cancer patients. Repertoires were generated with immunoSEQ multiplex PCR, while TCRdb's copy carries only in-frame clones and drops some. In the table there are around 100,000 clones, over 85% of which are singletons. The sequencing input was blood. The receptors stem from a human donor in good health. The donor label of this sample is uncertain.

The rearrangement uses TRBV7-8 and TRBJ2-2; TRBD2 matches at 7 bases. Germline CDR1 and CDR2: SGHVS and FQNEAQ. V was clipped by 4 bases and J by 1 base; unmatched bases: 6. The CDR3 spans 16 residues. The CDR3 loop reads CASSYSGGGNTGELFF. CDR3 sequence (DNA): TGTGCCAGCAGCTATTCTGGCGGGGGGAACACCGGGGAGCTGTTTTTT.

This clone was detected only a few times. This chain links TRBV6-5 with TRBJ2-2; D may be TRBD2 (5 bases). The germline V gene encodes CDR1 MNHEY and CDR2 SVGAGI. Trimming took off 6 bases at V and 7 bases at J, with 15 bases between the two ends. The CDR3 has 14 amino acids. CDR3: CASSLRTVGGELFF. The CDR3 DNA reads as TGTGCCAGCAGCTTACGGACTGTCGGCGGGGAGCTGTTTTTT.

The chain has TRBV6-5 and TRBJ1-5; unclear D gene. Germline CDR1 is MNHEY and CDR2 is SVGAGI. The V and J ends lost 7 bases and 5 bases respectively, with 12 bases between them. The CDR3 extends over 13 amino acids. CDR3 nucleotides: TGTGCCAGCATGCTTACGAACGATCAGCCCCAGCATTTT. The encoded protein is CASMLTNDQPQHF.

The CDR3 region has the DNA TGTGCCGGCGAGAGGTACGCGAATGAAAAACTGTTTTTT. This sequence encodes CAGERYANEKLFF. V gene TRBV30 combines with J gene TRBJ1-4; D is uncertain. CDR1 and CDR2 from the germline V gene are GTSNPN and SVGIG (reference sequence). Trimming shortened V by 8 bases and J by 5 bases, and 15 bases separated the two germline ends. There are 13 residues in the CDR3.

V and J are TRBV28 and TRBJ2-3, with 7 bases that match TRBD1. Germline values: CDR1 MDHEN, CDR2 SYDVKM. Germline trimming cut 5 bases from V and 4 bases from J; bases unmatched to any gene: 6. The CDR3 is made up of 14 amino acids. The CDR3 DNA reads TGTGCCAGCAGTGAAACAGGGGCCCCAGATACGCAGTATTTT. As protein: CASSETGAPDTQYF.

The chain links TRBV6-5 to TRBJ1-2; no clear D gene. Per germline, CDR1 MNHEY and CDR2 SVGAGI. Trimming removed 7 bases at V and 4 bases at J, with 13 bases between. There are 13 residues in the CDR3. The CDR3 loop reads CASKAPGFYGYTF. CDR3 nucleotides: TGTGCCAGCAAGGCCCCCGGGTTCTATGGCTACACCTTC.

This chain uses TRBV6-5 with TRBJ2-1; D uncertain. V was cut by 0 bases and J by 0 bases, with 9 bases left in between. The CDR3 runs to 16 residues. Looked up from germline, CDR1 is MNHEY and CDR2 is SVGAGI. The CDR3 loop reads CASSYSAVSSYNEQFF. The CDR3 bases are TGTGCCAGCAGTTACTCGGCAGTTAGCTCCTACAATGAGCAGTTCTTC.

The rearrangement joins TRBV4-1 to TRBJ2-1; 10 bases align to TRBD2. The CDR3 loop spans 16 amino acids. CDR1 MGHRA and CDR2 YSYEKL come from the germline V gene. V dropped 3 bases and J dropped 4; count of bases not matched to a gene: 6. The CDR3 nucleotides read TGCGCCAGCAGCCAGGCGAGCGGGGGGGCTTACAATGAGCAGTTCTTC. Protein product: CASSQASGGAYNEQFF.

The gene calls are TRBV30 and TRBJ1-4, with D maybe TRBD1 (6 bases). The germline V gene encodes CDR1 GTSNPN and CDR2 SVGIG (reference sequence). The CDR3 sequence is 13 residues long. The V end lost 5 bases, the J end lost 8 bases, and 15 bases lay between the germline ends. The CDR3 region has the DNA TGTGCCTGGTCGAGGGGGGTGGAGGAAAAACTGTTTTTT. The encoded protein is CAWSRGVEEKLFF.

The V call is TRBV13, the J call TRBJ1-1; D unclear. With 2 bases removed from V and 3 bases from J, the gap between germline ends came to 4 bases. This CDR3 region has 12 residues. CDR1 PRHDT and CDR2 FYEKMQ come from the germline V gene (reference sequence). CDR3 amino acids: CASSLWDTEAFF. The CDR3 region has the DNA TGTGCCAGCAGCTTATGGGACACTGAAGCTTTCTTT. The variable domain in full, completed from reference TRBV13 and TRBJ1-1, reads AAGVIQSPRHLIKEKRETATLKCYPIPRHDTVYWYQQGPGQDPQFLISFYEKMQSDKGSIPDRFSAQQFSDYHSELNMSSLELGDSALYFCASSLWDTEAFFGQGTRLTVV.

The CDR3 region has the DNA TGTGCCAGCAGCTTGGGCGTGGGTGGAGGATACAATGAGCAGTTCTTC. Amino acids: CASSLGVGGGYNEQFF. The V and J genes are TRBV7-9 and TRBJ2-1; TRBD2 is a possible D gene (5 bases). Germline V gene sequence: CDR1 SEHNR, CDR2 FQNEAQ (reference sequence). The CDR3 has 16 amino acids. Trimming took off 3 bases at V and 4 bases at J, with 16 bases between the two ends.

A single count supports this clone. V usage is TRBV27 and J usage is TRBJ2-7; no definite D call. The CDR3 loop spans 14 amino acids. The ends were cut back, 2 bases at V and 0 bases at J, with 8 bases in the middle. Germline V gene data show CDR1 as MNHEY and CDR2 as SMNVEV (reference sequence). In nucleotides, the CDR3 is TGTGCCAGCAGTTTAACAGCAAACTCCTACGAGCAGTACTTC. As protein: CASSLTANSYEQYF.

CDR3 in amino acids: CASSSPWGVENGYTF. The CDR3 DNA follows: TGTGCCAGCAGTTCCCCCTGGGGGGTGGAGAATGGCTACACCTTC. The chain is built from TRBV28 and TRBJ1-2; D perhaps matches TRBD1 (5 bases). Germline lookup yields CDR1 MDHEN and CDR2 SYDVKM. Trimming stripped 4 bases from V and 6 bases from J, with 18 bases between. The CDR3 covers 15 residues.

The chain is built from TRBV6-6 and TRBJ1-1; 8 bases line up with TRBD1. The CDR3 sequence is 16 residues long. V lost 2 bases and J lost 3; bases outside the gene matches: 8. The germline CDR1 and CDR2 sequences are MNHNY and SVGAGI (reference sequence). CDR3 DNA sequence: TGTGCCAGCAGTTACACGGGACAGGAGGCGCACACTGAAGCTTTCTTT. Residues: CASSYTGQEAHTEAFF.

The rearrangement uses TRBV3-1 (or the pseudogene TRBV3-2) and TRBJ1-1, with D perhaps matching TRBD1 (5 bases). Germline lookup yields CDR1 LGHDT and CDR2 YNNKEL (reference sequence). V was cut by 8 bases and J by 3 bases, with 19 bases left in between. CDR3 length equals 15 residues. The CDR3 region is CASGWGRLGDTEAFF. The CDR3 DNA sequence: TGTGCCAGCGGGTGGGGCCGACTCGGGGACACTGAAGCTTTCTTT.

This clone was seen only once. This sequence joins TRBV6-5 and TRBJ1-5; D possibly corresponds to TRBD1 (6 bases). CDR3 length equals 15 residues. V shed 0 bases and J shed 4 bases, with 10 bases lying between them. From germline, CDR1 is MNHEY and CDR2 SVGAGI. In DNA form, the CDR3 reads TGTGCCAGCAGTTACTCGTCAGGGGCTAATCAGCCCCAGCATTTT. It translates to CASSYSSGANQPQHF.

CDR3 DNA sequence: TGTGCCAGCAGCTTAGAGACCAAACCCGAGCAGTACTTC. It yields the protein CASSLETKPEQYF. V usage is TRBV7-8 and J usage is TRBJ2-7; unclear D gene. Germline V gene sequence: CDR1 SGHVS, CDR2 FQNEAQ. Trimming removed 1 base at V and 6 bases at J, with 10 bases between. This CDR3 spans 13 amino acids.

This chain connects TRBV11-2 to TRBJ2-1; no definite D call. CDR3 size: 15 residues. CDR1 is SGHAT and CDR2 is FQNNGV in the germline V gene. V was pared by 0 bases and J by 5 bases, with 11 bases between. CDR3 loop: CASSLDRVSHNEQFF. The CDR3 nucleotides read TGTGCCAGCAGCTTAGATCGAGTCAGCCACAATGAGCAGTTCTTC.

The chain has TRBV27 and TRBJ1-1, with 7 positions matching TRBD1. The CDR3 is made up of 13 amino acids. Germline V gene lookup returns CDR1 MNHEY and CDR2 SMNVEV (reference sequence). J gave up 4 bases and V 9 bases, and 8 bases lay outside the gene matches. This CDR3 reads CASGHRGGTEAFF. CDR3 nucleotide sequence: TGTGCCAGTGGACACAGGGGTGGCACTGAAGCTTTCTTT.

This rearrangement joins TRBV5-5 to TRBJ2-5, with TRBD1 as a possible D gene (6 bases). This CDR3 is built from 15 residues. V lost 4 bases to trimming and J lost 3 bases, with 16 bases between them. Germline assignment: CDR1 SGHKS and CDR2 YYEKEE (reference sequence). CDR3 sequence reads: CASSKKPSGEETQYF. CDR3 bases: TGTGCCAGCAGCAAAAAACCTTCAGGGGAAGAGACCCAGTACTTC.

As regards this clone: The same CDR3 is also encoded by other DNA sequences in this sample. V usage is TRBV6-1 and J usage is TRBJ2-7; D gene uncertain. Germline V CDR1 and CDR2: MNHNS, SASEGT. This CDR3 is built from 14 residues. V was clipped by 2 bases and J by 0 bases, with 8 bases between them. This CDR3 reads CASSEMGNSYEQYF. DNA for the CDR3: TGTGCCAGCAGTGAAATGGGGAACTCCTACGAGCAGTACTTC.

The chain couples TRBV6-2 or TRBV6-3 to TRBJ1-5; D not certain. Trimming shortened V by 2 bases and J by 7 bases, and 9 bases separated the two germline ends. CDR1 MNHEY and CDR2 SVGEGT come from the germline V gene. CDR3 size: 13 residues. This chain's CDR3 is CASSYETIQPQHF. DNA of the CDR3: TGTGCCAGCAGTTACGAGACGATACAGCCCCAGCATTTT.

The chain joins TRBV19 to TRBJ1-1; TRBD1 aligns across 8 bases. Germline CDR1 LNHDA, CDR2 SQIVND (reference sequence). This CDR3 contains 15 residues. V was clipped by 4 bases and J by 5 bases; unmatched bases: 9. The CDR3 sequence: CASSTSDRTGTEAFF. The DNA for the CDR3 is TGTGCCAGTAGTACTTCAGACCGGACAGGGACTGAAGCTTTCTTT.

The chain uses TRBV3-1 (or the pseudogene TRBV3-2) and TRBJ1-1, with D uncertain. CDR3 length: 14 amino acids. Germline CDR1 and CDR2: LGHDT and YNNKEL (reference sequence). V lost 1 base and J 0 bases, leaving 6 bases between the germline ends. For the CDR3, the DNA is TGTGCCAGCAGCCAAGCCGGGTTGAACACTGAAGCTTTCTTT. It translates to CASSQAGLNTEAFF.

The chain is built from TRBV18 and TRBJ1-1, with 8 bases lining up with TRBD1. The CDR3 has 12 amino acids. Per germline, CDR1 KGHSH and CDR2 LQKENI. Trimming took 5 bases from V and 4 from J; bases not matched to a gene: 0. The CDR3: CASSTGGTEAFF. The CDR3 DNA reads as TGTGCCAGCTCAACAGGGGGCACTGAAGCTTTCTTT.

The gene calls are TRBV11-2 and TRBJ1-1; D remains unclear. Germline CDR1 SGHAT, CDR2 FQNNGV. The CDR3 runs to 15 residues. With 2 bases removed from V and 2 bases from J, the gap between germline ends came to 12 bases. CDR3 residues: CASSLRRRLNTEAFF. CDR3 sequence (DNA): TGTGCCAGCAGCTTAAGACGGAGGCTTAACACTGAAGCTTTCTTT.

V usage is TRBV7-2 and J usage is TRBJ1-1; the D is unclear. Germline V gene sequence: CDR1 SGHTA, CDR2 FQGNSA. V was clipped by 4 bases and J by 2 bases, with 14 bases between them. The CDR3 is 15 amino acids. This chain's CDR3 is CASSSRGSSNTEAFF. Here the CDR3 DNA reads TGTGCCAGCAGCTCACGAGGGAGTTCCAACACTGAAGCTTTCTTT.

The rearrangement joins TRBV2 to TRBJ1-6; D unclear. CDR1 and CDR2 from the germline V gene are SNHLY and FYNNEI. This CDR3 contains 15 residues. The ends were cut back, 6 bases at V and 7 bases at J, with 16 bases in the middle. CDR3 bases: TGTGCCAGCAGCTTAGACTTTTCCCCGAATTCACCCCTCCACTTT. Amino acid sequence: CASSLDFSPNSPLHF.